This paragraph reports one T cell receptor beta chain. Its antigen remains unidentified. CDR1 and CDR2 from the germline V gene are SGHRS and YFSETQ. This CDR3 is 16 amino acids long. V lost 1 base and J 0 bases, leaving 13 bases between the germline ends. This record comes from a study of identical twins. TCRdb reanalysed the 5' RACE reads using MiXCR and keeps one entry per CDR3 protein. Counted here are roughly 1.6 million distinct CDR3 sequences, about 32% occurring once; the ten biggest clones make up around 0.3%. Study outcomes and limitations: Modeled out-of-frame TCR alpha sharing in monozygotic twins fell below observed levels.

This receptor was identified in a newborn girl in good health. The sample comprised cord blood. The chain has TRBV5-1 and TRBJ1-1; D is unresolved. The chain's CDR3 is CASSLNGPSLNTEAFF. CDR3 DNA sequence: TGCGCCAGCAGCTTGAATGGACCCAGTCTGAACACTGAAGCTTTCTTT.